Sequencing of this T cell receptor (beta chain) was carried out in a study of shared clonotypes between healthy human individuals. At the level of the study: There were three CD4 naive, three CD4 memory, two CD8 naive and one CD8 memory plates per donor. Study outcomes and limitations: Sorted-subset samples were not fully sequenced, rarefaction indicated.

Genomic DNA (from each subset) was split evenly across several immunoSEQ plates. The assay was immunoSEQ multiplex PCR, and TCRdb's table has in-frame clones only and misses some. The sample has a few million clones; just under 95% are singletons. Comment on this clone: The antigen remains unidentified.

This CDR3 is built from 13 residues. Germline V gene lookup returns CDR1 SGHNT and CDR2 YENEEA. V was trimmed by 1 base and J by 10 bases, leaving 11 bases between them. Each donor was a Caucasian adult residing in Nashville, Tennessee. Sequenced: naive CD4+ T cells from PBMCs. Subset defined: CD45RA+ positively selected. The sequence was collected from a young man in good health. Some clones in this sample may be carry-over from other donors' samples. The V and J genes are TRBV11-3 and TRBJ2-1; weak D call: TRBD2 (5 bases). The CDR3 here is CASSLGGIREQFF. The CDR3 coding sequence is TGTGCCAGCAGCTTAGGAGGGATAAGGGAGCAGTTCTTC.